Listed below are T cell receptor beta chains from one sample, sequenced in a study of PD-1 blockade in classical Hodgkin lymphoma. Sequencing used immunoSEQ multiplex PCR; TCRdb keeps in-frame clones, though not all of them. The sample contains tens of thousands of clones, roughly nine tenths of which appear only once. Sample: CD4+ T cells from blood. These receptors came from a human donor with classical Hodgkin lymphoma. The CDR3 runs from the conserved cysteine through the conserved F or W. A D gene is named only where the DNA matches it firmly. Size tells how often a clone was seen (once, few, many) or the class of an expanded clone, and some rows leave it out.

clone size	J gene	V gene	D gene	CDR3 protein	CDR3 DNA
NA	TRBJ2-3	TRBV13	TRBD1	CASSLGQGLTDTQYF	TGTGCCAGCAGCCTAGGACAGGGTCTCACAGATACGCAGTATTTT
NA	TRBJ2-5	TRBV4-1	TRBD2	CASSQDMVAGYETQYF	TGCGCCAGCAGCCAAGATATGGTAGCGGGGTATGAGACCCAGTACTTC
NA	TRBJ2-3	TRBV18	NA	CASSPLAIVLDTQYF	TGTGCCAGCTCACCACTAGCAATCGTTTTGGATACGCAGTATTTT
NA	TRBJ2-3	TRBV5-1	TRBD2	CASSVGTSGSMDTQYF	TGCGCCAGCAGCGTAGGGACTAGCGGGAGTATGGATACGCAGTATTTT
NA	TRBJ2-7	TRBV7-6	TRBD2	CASSSEAGGSYEQYF	TGTGCCAGCAGCTCCGAAGCGGGGGGGTCCTACGAGCAGTACTTC
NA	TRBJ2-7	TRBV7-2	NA	CASSLGGSGSYEQYF	TGTGCCAGCAGCTTAGGGGGTAGCGGCTCCTACGAGCAGTACTTC
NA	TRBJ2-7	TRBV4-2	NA	CASSSYSGATLLSYEQYF	TGTGCCAGCAGCTCTTACTCAGGGGCTACTCTACTCTCCTACGAGCAGTACTTC
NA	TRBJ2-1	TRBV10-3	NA	CAISESWAQQYEQFF	TGTGCCATCAGTGAGTCGTGGGCCCAGCAGTATGAGCAGTTCTTC
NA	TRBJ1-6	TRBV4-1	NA	CASSKVGGPNNSPLHF	TGCGCCAGCAGCAAAGTAGGGGGGCCTAATAATTCACCCCTCCACTTT
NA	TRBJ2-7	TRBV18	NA	CASSPPSQPYEQYF	TGTGCCAGCTCACCACCGTCCCAGCCCTACGAGCAGTACTTC
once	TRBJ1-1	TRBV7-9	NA	CASSLQGGANTEAFF	TGTGCCAGCAGCCTCCAAGGGGGGGCGAACACTGAAGCTTTCTTT
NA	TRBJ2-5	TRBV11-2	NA	CASEYQETQYF	TGTGCCTCGGAATACCAAGAGACCCAGTACTTC
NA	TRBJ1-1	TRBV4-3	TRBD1	CASSQHTGGGGEAFF	TGCGCCAGCAGCCAACATACAGGGGGAGGAGGTGAAGCTTTCTTT
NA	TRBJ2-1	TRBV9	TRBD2	CASTKRVAGGQNEQFF	TGTGCCAGCACCAAACGGGTAGCGGGAGGGCAGAATGAGCAGTTCTTC
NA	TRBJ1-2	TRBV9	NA	CASSSTGTRGGYTF	TGTGCCAGCAGCTCCACCGGGACCCGCGGTGGCTACACCTTC
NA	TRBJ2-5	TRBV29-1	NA	CSVDVQRREETQYF	TGCAGCGTTGACGTACAGAGGAGAGAAGAGACCCAGTACTTC
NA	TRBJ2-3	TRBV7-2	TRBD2	CASSPRLAGGRDTQYF	TGTGCCAGCAGCCCAAGACTAGCGGGGGGGCGAGATACGCAGTATTTT
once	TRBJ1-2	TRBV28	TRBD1	CASRPFDRVNYGYTF	TGTGCCAGCAGGCCTTTCGACAGGGTTAACTATGGCTACACCTTC
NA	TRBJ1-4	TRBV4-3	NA	CASSQVSRGFREKLFF	TGCGCCAGCAGCCAGGTTTCGCGGGGGTTCAGGGAAAAACTGTTTTTT
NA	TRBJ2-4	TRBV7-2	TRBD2	CASSIRLAIAKNIQYF	TGTGCCAGCAGCATCCGACTAGCGATAGCCAAAAACATTCAGTACTTC
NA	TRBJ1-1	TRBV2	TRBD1	CAGGQGVNTEAFF	TGTGCCGGCGGACAGGGGGTGAACACTGAAGCTTTCTTT
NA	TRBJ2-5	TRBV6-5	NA	CASSYSTVYQETQYF	TGTGCCAGCAGTTACTCTACCGTGTACCAAGAGACCCAGTACTTC
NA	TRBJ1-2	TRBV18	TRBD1	CASSPTGGYGYTF	TGTGCCAGCTCACCTACAGGGGGCTATGGCTACACCTTC